One and the same sample provided the 30 T cell receptor beta chains below, sequenced in a study of blood T cell repertoires in COVID-19. TCRdb's copy holds only in-frame clones and misses some; the assay was immunoSEQ multiplex PCR. The data hold about 180,000 clones, with around 80% observed a single time. Sequencing used PBMCs or T cells enriched from blood (not recorded which). The receptors were sampled from a woman in her forties or fifties who had recovered from COVID-19.

This clone was observed once. The chain carries TRBV7-3 and TRBJ1-6, with D possibly matching TRBD1 (6 bases). From germline, CDR1 is SGHTA and CDR2 FQGTGA. The CDR3 runs to 14 residues. V was cut by 3 bases and J by 6 bases, with 9 bases left in between. In nucleotides, the CDR3 is TGTGCCAGCAGCTTCGGACAGATTAATTCACCCCTCCACTTT. Protein product: CASSFGQINSPLHF. Based on the CDR3 plus reference TRBV7-3 and TRBJ1-6, the full variable domain is GAGVSQTPSNKVTEKGKYVELRCDPISGHTALYWYRQSLGQGPEFLIYFQGTGAADDSGLPNDRFFAVRPEGSVSTLKIQRTERGDSAVYLCASSFGQINSPLHFGNGTRLTVT.

The rearrangement uses TRBV11-2 and TRBJ2-2; D gene ambiguous. CDR3 length: 14 residues. The germline CDR1 and CDR2 sequences are SGHAT and FQNNGV. Between the trimmed V and J ends, which lost 4 bases and 2 bases, there was a span of 8 bases. The CDR3 DNA follows: TGTGCCAGCAGCTCCTGGAGTAACACCGGGGAGCTGTTTTTT. This sequence encodes CASSSWSNTGELFF.

This chain links TRBV4-2 with TRBJ1-4, with no clear D. Germline CDR1 LGHNA, CDR2 YNFKEQ. The length of the CDR3 is 15 residues. Trimming took 5 bases from V and 0 from J, leaving 10 bases between them. The DNA of the CDR3 is TGTGCCAGCAGCGTCACTAGTGCAACTAATGAAAAACTGTTTTTT. Protein product: CASSVTSATNEKLFF.

The genes are TRBV7-9 and TRBJ2-7; 9 bases align to TRBD2. Germline CDR1 is SEHNR and CDR2 is FQNEAQ (reference sequence). This CDR3 is built from 16 residues. J was trimmed by 4 bases and V by 0 bases; bases with no gene match: 7. CDR3 region: CASSLALAGEGYEQYF. CDR3 sequence (DNA): TGTGCCAGCAGCTTAGCTTTAGCGGGAGAAGGGTACGAGCAGTACTTC.

This chain uses TRBV28 with TRBJ1-2; the match to TRBD1 covers 7 bases. CDR3 length: 12 amino acids. V was pared by 5 bases and J by 3 bases, with 0 bases of the junction left unmatched. Germline V CDR1 and CDR2: MDHEN, SYDVKM. CDR3 in amino acids: CASSGTDYGYTF. The CDR3 nucleotides are TGTGCCAGCAGTGGGACAGACTATGGCTACACCTTC.

The V gene is TRBV7-8, the J gene TRBJ1-1; 8 nucleotides align to TRBD1. Germline CDR1 reads SGHVS; CDR2 reads FQNEAQ. The V and J ends lost 2 bases and 5 bases, in that order; junction bases with no gene match: 7. The length of the CDR3 is 15 residues. Written as DNA, the CDR3 is TGTGCCAGCAGCTTATCGACAGGGGCCGGAACTGAAGCTTTCTTT. Protein sequence: CASSLSTGAGTEAFF.

This rearrangement joins TRBV2 to TRBJ1-2; perhaps TRBD1 as D (6 bases). V was clipped by 4 bases and J by 4 bases, with 13 bases between them. Germline V lookup: CDR1 SNHLY, CDR2 FYNNEI. The CDR3 sequence is 14 residues long. CDR3 amino acids: CASSAGVPRYGYTF. CDR3 bases: TGTGCCAGCAGTGCAGGGGTTCCGCGCTATGGCTACACCTTC.

This chain joins TRBV30 and TRBJ2-3; no clear D. Per the germline V gene, CDR1 is GTSNPN and CDR2 is SVGIG (reference sequence). V lost 2 bases, J lost 0 bases, and 6 bases lay in between. CDR3 length: 13 residues. The CDR3 is CAWSILSTDTQYF. The DNA for the CDR3 is TGTGCCTGGAGTATACTTAGCACAGATACGCAGTATTTT.

This chain links TRBV6-1 with TRBJ2-7, with D possibly TRBD1 on 6 matching bases. Germline assignment: CDR1 MNHNS and CDR2 SASEGT. The CDR3 loop spans 15 amino acids. V lost 5 bases and J 2 bases, leaving 16 bases between the germline ends. CDR3 sequence reads: CASSLTGSDPYEQYF. CDR3 DNA sequence: TGTGCCAGCAGTCTAACAGGGTCGGATCCCTACGAGCAGTACTTC.

There are a few counts of this clone. The V and J genes are TRBV18 and TRBJ2-7, with unresolved D. The CDR3 extends over 11 amino acids. The germline V gene has CDR1 KGHSH and CDR2 LQKENI. The V end lost 2 bases, the J end lost 6 bases, and 5 bases lay between the germline ends. The CDR3 spells CASSPASEQYF. The CDR3 DNA reads as TGTGCCAGCTCACCAGCGAGCGAGCAGTACTTC. Supplemented by reference TRBV18 and TRBJ2-7, the full variable domain reads NAGVMQNPRHLVRRRGQEARLRCSPMKGHSHVYWYRQLPEEGLKFMVYLQKENIIDESGMPKERFSAEFPKEGPSILRIQQVVRGDSAAYFCASSPASEQYFGPGTRLTVT.

This chain joins TRBV5-4 and TRBJ2-5; 7 bases agree with TRBD2. Trimming removed 2 bases from V and 1 base from J; junction bases left unmatched: 8. The CDR3 totals 16 residues. Looked up from germline, CDR1 is SGHNT and CDR2 is YYREEE (reference sequence). The CDR3 sequence is CASSFGGSGSQETQYF. For the CDR3, the DNA is TGTGCCAGCAGCTTTGGTGGTAGCGGGTCCCAAGAGACCCAGTACTTC.

This clone was found once. The chain combines TRBV27 with TRBJ1-6; maybe TRBD1 (5 bases). Trimming removed 1 base from V and 1 base from J, with 11 bases in between. The germline V gene encodes CDR1 MNHEY and CDR2 SMNVEV (reference sequence). This CDR3 is built from 17 residues. This CDR3 is CASSLFVGASYNSPLHF. In DNA, the CDR3 is TGTGCCAGCAGTTTATTCGTAGGGGCGTCCTATAATTCACCCCTCCACTTT.

The V and J genes are TRBV20-1 and TRBJ2-1; tentatively, D is TRBD2 (5 bases). Germline assignment: CDR1 DFQATT and CDR2 SNEGSKA (reference sequence). V lost 6 bases and J 9 bases, leaving 12 bases between the germline ends. CDR3 length: 11 residues. CDR3 sequence reads: CSAGIWTEQFF. The CDR3, as DNA: TGCAGTGCCGGGATTTGGACTGAGCAGTTCTTC.

The chain joins TRBV5-1 to TRBJ2-7, with 8 nucleotides matching TRBD1. The germline CDR1 and CDR2 sequences are SGHRS and YFSETQ. The CDR3 is 17 amino acids. The trim removed 0 bases at V and 2 bases at J, leaving 10 bases unmatched. The CDR3 sequence: CASSLDVVGQGTYEQYF. The CDR3 nucleotides read TGCGCCAGCAGCTTGGATGTCGTAGGACAGGGCACCTACGAGCAGTACTTC.

This chain joins TRBV4-1 and TRBJ2-3, with 14 bases aligning to TRBD2. Germline CDR1 and CDR2: MGHRA and YSYEKL. This CDR3 has 18 residues. J lost 1 base, V lost 0 bases, and 3 bases had no gene match. CDR3 in amino acids: CASSQDPGLAGGTDTQYF. The CDR3 DNA reads TGCGCCAGCAGCCAAGATCCGGGACTAGCGGGAGGCACAGATACGCAGTATTTT.

The rearrangement links TRBV12-3 or TRBV12-4 to TRBJ2-1; D is uncertain. CDR3 size: 11 residues. The V end lost 3 bases, the J end lost 10 bases, and 7 bases lay between the germline ends. CDR3 amino acids: CASSFRREQFF. In DNA, the CDR3 is TGTGCCAGCAGTTTTCGCCGGGAGCAGTTCTTC.

The table lists this clone with many counts. The chain employs TRBV18 and TRBJ1-2; 7 bases align to TRBD1. With V trimmed by 3 bases and J by 1 base, 5 bases remained unmatched. Germline assignment: CDR1 KGHSH and CDR2 LQKENI. CDR3 length: 15 residues. The CDR3, as DNA: TGTGCCAGCTCACCCTCGGGACAGAATAACTATGGCTACACCTTC. Translation: CASSPSGQNNYGYTF. The full variable domain, rest sourced from reference TRBV18 and TRBJ1-2, is NAGVMQNPRHLVRRRGQEARLRCSPMKGHSHVYWYRQLPEEGLKFMVYLQKENIIDESGMPKERFSAEFPKEGPSILRIQQVVRGDSAAYFCASSPSGQNNYGYTFGSGTRLTVV.

The chain recombines TRBV12-3 or TRBV12-4 with TRBJ2-1; D gene ambiguous. Trimming took 3 bases from V and 9 from J, leaving 12 bases between them. The CDR3 has 13 residues. In DNA, the CDR3 is TGTGCCAGCAGTTTGATCGGGTCGGGTGAGCAGTTCTTC. It codes for CASSLIGSGEQFF.

The chain employs TRBV5-4 and TRBJ2-2, with D perhaps TRBD2 (5 bases). V shed 7 bases and J shed 0 bases, with 10 bases lying between them. CDR3 length: 14 residues. The germline V gene has CDR1 SGHNT and CDR2 YYREEE (reference sequence). The CDR3 bases are TGTGCCAGCGCCAGGACTCCGAACACCGGGGAGCTGTTTTTT. It is translated as CASARTPNTGELFF.

This CDR3 is CASSLGIGGRGDTQYF. The CDR3 coding sequence is TGTGCCAGCAGCTTAGGAATAGGCGGGAGGGGAGATACGCAGTATTTT. The genes are TRBV11-2 and TRBJ2-3, with 9 nucleotides matching TRBD2. The V gene end was trimmed by 1 base and the J gene end by 5 bases; junction bases not matched to a gene: 7. Germline CDR1 reads SGHAT; CDR2 reads FQNNGV. This CDR3 is 16 amino acids long. Based on the CDR3 plus reference TRBV11-2 and TRBJ2-3, the full variable domain is EAGVAQSPRYKIIEKRQSVAFWCNPISGHATLYWYQQILGQGPKLLIQFQNNGVVDDSQLPKDRFSAERLKGVDSTLKIQPAKLEDSAVYLCASSLGIGGRGDTQYFGPGTRLTVL.

The chain combines TRBV3-1 (or the pseudogene TRBV3-2) with TRBJ2-1; TRBD2 matches at 9 bases. Germline V gene lookup returns CDR1 LGHDT and CDR2 YNNKEL (reference sequence). The V gene end was trimmed by 6 bases and the J gene end by 5 bases; junction bases not matched to a gene: 8. This CDR3 is 15 amino acids long. CDR3 amino acids: CASRLSGSSDNEQFF. The CDR3 DNA reads TGTGCCAGCAGGCTTAGCGGGAGTTCAGACAATGAGCAGTTCTTC.

J is TRBJ2-4 and V is TRBV6-5, with a weak D call TRBD2 (5 bases). This CDR3 contains 14 residues. Germline-derived CDR1 and CDR2 are MNHEY and SVGAGI. V was shortened by 8 bases and J by 0 bases, with 11 bases between the two germline ends. The CDR3 region is CASQLDLAKNIQYF. In DNA, the CDR3 is TGTGCCAGCCAACTAGATCTAGCCAAAAACATTCAGTACTTC.

The chain has TRBV4-3 and TRBJ1-1, with 7 nucleotides matching TRBD1. V lost 1 base and J lost 7; bases outside the gene matches: 9. Germline V lookup: CDR1 LGHNA, CDR2 YSLEER. This CDR3 is built from 15 residues. The CDR3 DNA reads as TGCGCCAGCAGCCAAGTACAGGGGTGGGCGGATGAAGCTTTCTTT. This gives the protein CASSQVQGWADEAFF.

This clone was picked up a small number of times. The CDR3, as DNA: TGCGCCAGCAGTCGAACCCAACAGGGGGAGCAGTTCTTC. This encodes CASSRTQQGEQFF. V gene TRBV10-1 combines with J gene TRBJ2-1; 7 nucleotides match TRBD1. This CDR3 has 13 amino acids. The V and J ends lost 5 bases and 10 bases, in that order; junction bases with no gene match: 8. CDR1 is WNHNN and CDR2 is SYGVQD in the germline V gene (reference sequence).

This chain connects TRBV4-2 to TRBJ2-7; 10 nucleotides align to TRBD2. This CDR3 region has 15 residues. Germline V gives CDR1 LGHNA, CDR2 YNFKEQ. V lost 0 bases to trimming and J lost 3 bases; unmatched junction nucleotides: 2. This CDR3 is CASSQDRTSGYEQYF. CDR3 bases: TGTGCCAGCAGCCAAGATCGGACTAGCGGCTACGAGCAGTACTTC.

This clone has only a few counts. The chain joins TRBV5-6 to TRBJ1-6; 8 bases line up with TRBD1. The germline V gene has CDR1 SGHDT and CDR2 YYEEEE. With V trimmed by 3 bases and J by 7 bases, 6 bases remained unmatched. The CDR3 is made up of 15 amino acids. The CDR3 DNA is TGTGCCAGCAGCTCCTGGGACAGGAGCAATTCACCCCTCCACTTT. It codes for CASSSWDRSNSPLHF.

The gene calls are TRBV10-3 and TRBJ1-2; D is possibly TRBD1 (5 bases). V lost 6 bases and J lost 7, with 12 bases in between. Germline values: CDR1 ENHRY, CDR2 SYGVKD. The CDR3 contains 12 residues. The CDR3 sequence: CAISDDRSGYTF. CDR3 DNA sequence: TGTGCCATCAGCGACGACAGAAGTGGCTACACCTTC.

The gene calls are TRBV9 and TRBJ2-7; 7 bases agree with TRBD1. This CDR3 contains 15 residues. Germline V gives CDR1 SGDLS, CDR2 YYNGEE. V lost 3 bases to trimming and J lost 2 bases; unmatched junction nucleotides: 8. The CDR3 DNA reads as TGTGCCAGCAGCGGTACCGGGACAGCCACCTACGAGCAGTACTTC. Translation gives CASSGTGTATYEQYF.

About this clone itself: The junction departs from germline at one end; a sequencing error may be responsible. J is TRBJ1-2 and V is TRBV7-8, with D uncertain. In germline, CDR1 is SGHVS, CDR2 FQNEAQ. CDR3 length: 13 amino acids. The CDR3 sequence: CASSPQEELPGLF. The CDR3 DNA follows: TGTGCCAGCAGCCCCCAGGAGGAACTACCAGGACTCTTC.

The CDR3 is CAWTGTVNSPLHF. CDR3 nucleotide sequence: TGTGCCTGGACCGGGACAGTGAATTCACCCCTCCACTTT. The rearrangement links TRBV30 to TRBJ1-6, with 7 positions matching TRBD1. Per the germline V gene, CDR1 is GTSNPN and CDR2 is SVGIG (reference sequence). This CDR3 spans 13 amino acids. With V trimmed by 4 bases and J by 7 bases, 4 bases remained unmatched. The entire variable domain, with the rest obtained from reference TRBV30 and TRBJ1-6, is as follows: SQTIHQWPATLVQPVGSPLSLECTVEGTSNPNLYWYRQAAGRGLQLLFYSVGIGQISSEVPQNLSASRPQDRQFILSSKKLLLSDSGFYLCAWTGTVNSPLHFGNGTRLTVT.